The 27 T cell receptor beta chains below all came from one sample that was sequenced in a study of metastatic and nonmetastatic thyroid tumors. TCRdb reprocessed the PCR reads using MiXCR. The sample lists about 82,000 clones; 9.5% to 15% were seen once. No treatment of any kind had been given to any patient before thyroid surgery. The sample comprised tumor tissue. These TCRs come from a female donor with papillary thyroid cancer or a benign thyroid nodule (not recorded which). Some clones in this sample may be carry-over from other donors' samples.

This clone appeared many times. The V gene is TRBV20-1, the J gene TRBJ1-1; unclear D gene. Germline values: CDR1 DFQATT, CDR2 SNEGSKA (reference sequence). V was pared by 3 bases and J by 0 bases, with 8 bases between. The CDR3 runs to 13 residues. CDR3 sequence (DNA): TGCAGTGCTAGGGATCCAATGAACACTGAAGCTTTCTTT. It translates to CSARDPMNTEAFF.

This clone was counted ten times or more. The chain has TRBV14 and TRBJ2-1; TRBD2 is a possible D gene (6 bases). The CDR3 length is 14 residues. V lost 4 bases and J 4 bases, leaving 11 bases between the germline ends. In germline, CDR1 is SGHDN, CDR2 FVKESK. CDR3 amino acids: CASSLLGTYNEQFF. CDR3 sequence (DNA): TGTGCCAGCAGCCTCCTCGGGACTTACAATGAGCAGTTCTTC. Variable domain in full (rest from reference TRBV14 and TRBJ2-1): EAGVTQFPSHSVIEKGQTVTLRCDPISGHDNLYWYRRVMGKEIKFLLHFVKESKQDESGMPNNRFLAERTGGTYSTLKVQPAELEDSGVYFCASSLLGTYNEQFFGPGTRLTVL.

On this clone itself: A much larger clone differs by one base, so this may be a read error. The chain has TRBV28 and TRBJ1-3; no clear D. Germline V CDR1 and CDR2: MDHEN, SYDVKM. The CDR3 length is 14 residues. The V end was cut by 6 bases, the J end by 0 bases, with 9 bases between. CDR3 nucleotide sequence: TGTGCCAGCAGACAGCCATACTCTGGAAACACCATATATTTT. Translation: CASRQPYSGNTIYF.

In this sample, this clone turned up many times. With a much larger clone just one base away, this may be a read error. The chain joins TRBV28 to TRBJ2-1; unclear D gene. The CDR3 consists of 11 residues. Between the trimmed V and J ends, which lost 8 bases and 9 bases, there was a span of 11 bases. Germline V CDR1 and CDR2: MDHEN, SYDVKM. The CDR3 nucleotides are TGTGCCAGCGGGATAGAGTGTGAGCAGTTCTTC. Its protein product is CASGIECEQFF.

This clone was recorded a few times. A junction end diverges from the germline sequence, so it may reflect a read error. The CDR3 DNA sequence: TGCGCCAGCAGCGGGGGGGACTACGAGCAGCACTTC. Protein: CASSGGDYEQHF. V gene TRBV5-1 combines with J gene TRBJ2-7, with 7 bases matching TRBD2. The germline gives CDR1 SGHRS, CDR2 YFSETQ. CDR3 length: 12 residues.

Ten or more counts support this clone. CDR3 in DNA: TGTGCCAGCAGCTCGCTCAAGGTACAAGAGACCCAGTACTTC. This codes for CASSSLKVQETQYF. The chain combines TRBV7-6 with TRBJ2-5, with D unresolved. CDR3 length equals 14 residues. Trimming shortened V by 4 bases and J by 2 bases, and 11 bases separated the two germline ends. From germline, CDR1 is SGHVS and CDR2 FNYEAQ.

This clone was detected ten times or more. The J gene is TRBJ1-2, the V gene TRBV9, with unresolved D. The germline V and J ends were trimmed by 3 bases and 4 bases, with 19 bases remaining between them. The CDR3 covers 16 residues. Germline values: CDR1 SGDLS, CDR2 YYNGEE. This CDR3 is CASSGSPAGRIYGYTF. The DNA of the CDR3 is TGTGCCAGCAGCGGTTCCCCCGCCGGACGGATCTATGGCTACACCTTC.

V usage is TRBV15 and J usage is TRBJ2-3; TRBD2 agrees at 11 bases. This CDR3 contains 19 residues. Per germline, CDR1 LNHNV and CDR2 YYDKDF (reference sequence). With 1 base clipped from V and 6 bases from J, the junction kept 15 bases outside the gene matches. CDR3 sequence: CATSRASRLAGTLRDTQYF. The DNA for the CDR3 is TGTGCCACCAGCAGAGCCTCACGACTAGCGGGAACCCTGCGGGATACGCAGTATTTT.

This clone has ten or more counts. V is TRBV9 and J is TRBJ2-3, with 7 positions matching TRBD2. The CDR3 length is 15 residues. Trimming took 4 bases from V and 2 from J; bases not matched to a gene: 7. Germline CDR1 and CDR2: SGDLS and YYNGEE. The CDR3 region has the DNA TGTGCCAGCAGCCCTAGCGGACTAAACACAGATACGCAGTATTTT. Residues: CASSPSGLNTDTQYF.

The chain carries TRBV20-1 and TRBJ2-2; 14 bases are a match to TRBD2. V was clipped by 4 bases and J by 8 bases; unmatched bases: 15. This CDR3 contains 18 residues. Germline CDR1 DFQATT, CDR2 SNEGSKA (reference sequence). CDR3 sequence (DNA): TGCAGTGCTATAGCGGCAGGGCCGGGACTAGCGGGGGTAGGGGAGCTGTTTTTT. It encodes CSAIAAGPGLAGVGELFF.

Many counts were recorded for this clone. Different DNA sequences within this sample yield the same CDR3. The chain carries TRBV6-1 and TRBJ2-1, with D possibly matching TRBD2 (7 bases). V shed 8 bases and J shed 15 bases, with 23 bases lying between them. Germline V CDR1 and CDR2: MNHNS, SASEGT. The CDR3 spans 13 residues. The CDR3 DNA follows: TGTGCCAGCGGACAGCGCCGGGGCGGGAGAAGGTTCTTC. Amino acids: CASGQRRGGRRFF.

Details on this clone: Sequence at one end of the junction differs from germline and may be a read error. CDR3 residues: CASSQGQTAVYVYTF. The CDR3 DNA follows: TGTGCCAGCAGCCAAGGGCAGACAGCGGTTTATGTCTACACCTTC. The chain combines TRBV3-1 with TRBJ1-2, with D maybe TRBD1 (5 bases). The CDR3 has 15 residues. Germline values: CDR1 LGHDT, CDR2 YNNKEL (reference sequence).

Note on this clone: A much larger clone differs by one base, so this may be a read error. For the CDR3, the DNA is TGTGCCAGCAGGGGGAACAGGGGAGGCCAGCCCCATCATTTT. Translating gives CASRGNRGGQPHHF. The chain couples TRBV27 to TRBJ1-5; the match to TRBD1 covers 7 bases. Germline V gene lookup returns CDR1 MNHEY and CDR2 SMNVEV (reference sequence). The CDR3 covers 14 residues.

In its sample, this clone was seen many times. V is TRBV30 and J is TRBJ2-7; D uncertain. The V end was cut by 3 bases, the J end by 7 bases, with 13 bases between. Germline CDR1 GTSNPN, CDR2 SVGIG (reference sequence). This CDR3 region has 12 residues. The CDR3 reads CAWRPHPREQYF. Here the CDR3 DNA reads TGTGCCTGGAGACCCCACCCTAGGGAGCAGTACTTC.

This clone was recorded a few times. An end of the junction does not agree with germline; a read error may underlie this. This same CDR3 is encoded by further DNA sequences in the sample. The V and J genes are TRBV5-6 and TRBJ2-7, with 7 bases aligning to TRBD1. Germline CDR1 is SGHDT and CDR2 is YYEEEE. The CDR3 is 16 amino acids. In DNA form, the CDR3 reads TGTGCCAGCAACTTGGGACCGGACAGGTCAACCTACGAGCAGTACTTC. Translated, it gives CASNLGPDRSTYEQYF.

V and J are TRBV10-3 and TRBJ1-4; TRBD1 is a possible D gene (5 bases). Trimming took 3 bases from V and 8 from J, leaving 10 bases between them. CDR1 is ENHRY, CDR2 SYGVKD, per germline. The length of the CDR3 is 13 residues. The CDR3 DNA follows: TGTGCCATCAGTGATCAGGGAAGCGAAAAACTGTTTTTT. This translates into CAISDQGSEKLFF.

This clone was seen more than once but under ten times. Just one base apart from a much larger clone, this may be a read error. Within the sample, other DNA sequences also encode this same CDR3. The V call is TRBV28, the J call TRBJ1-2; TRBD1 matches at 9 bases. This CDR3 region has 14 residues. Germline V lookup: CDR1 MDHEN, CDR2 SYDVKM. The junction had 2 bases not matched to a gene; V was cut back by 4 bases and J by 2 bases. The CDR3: CASSSGQGNYGYTF. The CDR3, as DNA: TGTGCCAGCAGTTCCGGACAGGGGAACTATGGCTACACCTTC.

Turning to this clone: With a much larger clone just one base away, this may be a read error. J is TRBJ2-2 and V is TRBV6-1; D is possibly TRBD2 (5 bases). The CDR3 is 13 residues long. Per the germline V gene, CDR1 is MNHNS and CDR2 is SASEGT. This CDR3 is CASSQPRPGDLFF. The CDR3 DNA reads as TGTGCCAGCAGTCAACCGCGGCCCGGGGATCTGTTTTTT.

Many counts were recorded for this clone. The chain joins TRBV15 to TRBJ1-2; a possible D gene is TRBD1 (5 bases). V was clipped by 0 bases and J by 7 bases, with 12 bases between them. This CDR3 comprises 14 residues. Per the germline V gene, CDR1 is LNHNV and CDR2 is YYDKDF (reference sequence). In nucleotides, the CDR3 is TGTGCCACCAGCAGAGATACACAGGTCTCTGGCTACACCTTC. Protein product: CATSRDTQVSGYTF. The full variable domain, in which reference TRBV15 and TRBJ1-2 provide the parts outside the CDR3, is DAMVIQNPRYQVTQFGKPVTLSCSQTLNHNVMYWYQQKSSQAPKLLFHYYDKDFNNEADTPDNFQSRRPNTSFCFLDIRSPGLGDTAMYLCATSRDTQVSGYTFGSGTRLTVV.

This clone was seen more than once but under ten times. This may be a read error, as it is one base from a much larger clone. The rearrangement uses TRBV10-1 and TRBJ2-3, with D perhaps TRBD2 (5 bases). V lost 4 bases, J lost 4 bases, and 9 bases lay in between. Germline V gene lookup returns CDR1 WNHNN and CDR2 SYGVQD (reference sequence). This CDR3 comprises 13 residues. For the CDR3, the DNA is TGCGCCAGCAGTGGGGGAGTGGCAGATACGCAGTATTTT. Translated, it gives CASSGGVADTQYF.

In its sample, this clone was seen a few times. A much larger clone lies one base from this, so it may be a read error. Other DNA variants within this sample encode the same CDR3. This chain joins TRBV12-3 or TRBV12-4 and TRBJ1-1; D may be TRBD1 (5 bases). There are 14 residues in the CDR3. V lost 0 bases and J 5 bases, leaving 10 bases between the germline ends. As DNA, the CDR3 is TGTGCCAGCAGTTTAGCGGGGGGAAAGACTGAAGCTTTCTTT. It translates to CASSLAGGKTEAFF.

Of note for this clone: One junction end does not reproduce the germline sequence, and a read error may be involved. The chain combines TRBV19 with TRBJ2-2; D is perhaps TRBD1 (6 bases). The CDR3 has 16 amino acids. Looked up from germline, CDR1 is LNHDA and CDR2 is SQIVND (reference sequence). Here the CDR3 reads CSSSIEGVGFGGELFF. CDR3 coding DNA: TGTTCCAGTAGTATCGAGGGGGTCGGGTTCGGCGGGGAGCTGTTTTTT. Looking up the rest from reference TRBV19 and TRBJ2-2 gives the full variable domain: DGGITQSPKYLFRKEGQNVTLSCEQNLNHDAMYWYRQDPGQGLRLIYYSQIVNDFQKGDIAEGYSVSREKKESFPLTVTSAQKNPTAFYLCSSSIEGVGFGGELFFGEGSRLTVL.

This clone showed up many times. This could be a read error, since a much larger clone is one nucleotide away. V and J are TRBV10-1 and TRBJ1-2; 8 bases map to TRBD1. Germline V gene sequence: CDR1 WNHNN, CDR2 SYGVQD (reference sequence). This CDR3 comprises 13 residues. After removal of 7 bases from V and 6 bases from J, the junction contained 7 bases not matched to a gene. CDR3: CASILGQGHGYTF. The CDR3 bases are TGCGCCAGCATCCTTGGACAGGGCCATGGCTACACCTTC.

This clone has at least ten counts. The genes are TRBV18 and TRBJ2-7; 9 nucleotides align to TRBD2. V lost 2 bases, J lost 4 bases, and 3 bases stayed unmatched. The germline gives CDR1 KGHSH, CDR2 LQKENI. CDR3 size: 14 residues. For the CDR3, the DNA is TGTGCCAGCTCACCATCGCGGGGGGGATACGAGCAGTACTTC. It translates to CASSPSRGGYEQYF. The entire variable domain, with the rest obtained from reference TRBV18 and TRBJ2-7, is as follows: NAGVMQNPRHLVRRRGQEARLRCSPMKGHSHVYWYRQLPEEGLKFMVYLQKENIIDESGMPKERFSAEFPKEGPSILRIQQVVRGDSAAYFCASSPSRGGYEQYFGPGTRLTVT.

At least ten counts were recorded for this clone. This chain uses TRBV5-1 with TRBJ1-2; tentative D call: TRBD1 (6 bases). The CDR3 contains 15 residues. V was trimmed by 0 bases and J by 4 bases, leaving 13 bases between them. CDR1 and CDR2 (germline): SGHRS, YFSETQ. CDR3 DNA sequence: TGCGCCAGCAGCTTGGAGGACAGCAAACTCTATGGCTACACCTTC. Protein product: CASSLEDSKLYGYTF.

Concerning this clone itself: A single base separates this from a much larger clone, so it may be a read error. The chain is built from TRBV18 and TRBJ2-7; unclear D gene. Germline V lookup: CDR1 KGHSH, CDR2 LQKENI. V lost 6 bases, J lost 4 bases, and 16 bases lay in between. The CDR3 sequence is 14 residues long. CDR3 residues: CASSLHQSRYEQYF. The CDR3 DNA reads TGTGCCAGCTCTCTCCACCAGAGCAGGTACGAGCAGTACTTC.

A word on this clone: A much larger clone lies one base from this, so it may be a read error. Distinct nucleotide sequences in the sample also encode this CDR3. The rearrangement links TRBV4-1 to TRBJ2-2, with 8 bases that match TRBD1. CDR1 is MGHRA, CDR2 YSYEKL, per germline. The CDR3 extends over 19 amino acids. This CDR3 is CASSQEQGRRQGNPGELFF. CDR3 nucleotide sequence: TGCGCCAGCAGCCAAGAACAAGGTCGCCGACAGGGGAACCCCGGGGAGCTGTTTTTC.